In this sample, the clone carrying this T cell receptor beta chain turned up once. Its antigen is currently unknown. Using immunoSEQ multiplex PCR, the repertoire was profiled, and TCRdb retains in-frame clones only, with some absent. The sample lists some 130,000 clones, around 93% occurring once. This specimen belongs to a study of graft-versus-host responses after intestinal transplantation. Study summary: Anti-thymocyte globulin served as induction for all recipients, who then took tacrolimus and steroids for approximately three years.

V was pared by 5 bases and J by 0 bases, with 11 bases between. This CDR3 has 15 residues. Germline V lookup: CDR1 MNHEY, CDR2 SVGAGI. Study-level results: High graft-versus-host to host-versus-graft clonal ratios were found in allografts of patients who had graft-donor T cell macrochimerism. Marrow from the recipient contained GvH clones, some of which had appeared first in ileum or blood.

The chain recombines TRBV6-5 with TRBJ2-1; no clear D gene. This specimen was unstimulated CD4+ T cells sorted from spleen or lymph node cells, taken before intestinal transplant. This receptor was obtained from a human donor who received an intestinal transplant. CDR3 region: CASSPFRSSYNEQFF. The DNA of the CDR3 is TGTGCCAGCAGTCCTTTTAGGTCCTCCTACAATGAGCAGTTCTTC.